A single sample gave rise to the 5 T cell receptor beta chains below, sequenced in a study of cytotoxic CD8 clonotypes in ibrutinib-treated CLL. This table comes from immunoSEQ multiplex PCR, and its TCRdb copy is limited to in-frame clones, with some not included. The table lists 130,000 to 150,000 clones, roughly three quarters of them singletons. This specimen was PBMCs, taken after 12 months of ibrutinib treatment. The origin of the receptors is a human donor with chronic lymphocytic leukemia.

CDR3 amino acids: CASSLVSYTEAFF. CDR3 sequence (DNA): TGTGCCAGCAGCTTAGTATCCTACACTGAAGCTTTCTTT. This chain links TRBV7-2 with TRBJ1-1; no firm D call. The V end lost 1 base, the J end lost 3 bases, and 6 bases lay between the germline ends. Germline CDR1 and CDR2: SGHTA and FQGNSA. The CDR3 runs 13 residues.

The CDR3 spells CASSLAQPSSGRLYEQYF. CDR3 sequence (DNA): TGTGCCAGCAGCTTAGCCCAACCCAGCAGCGGGAGGCTCTACGAGCAGTACTTC. J is TRBJ2-7 and V is TRBV7-2; 9 positions match TRBD2. The V gene end was trimmed by 0 bases and the J gene end by 3 bases; junction bases not matched to a gene: 12. The CDR3 is 18 residues long. Germline V gives CDR1 SGHTA, CDR2 FQGNSA.

This chain connects TRBV11-2 to TRBJ2-5; perhaps TRBD1 as D (5 bases). CDR1 is SGHAT, CDR2 FQNNGV, per germline. The ends were cut back, 5 bases at V and 4 bases at J, with 17 bases in the middle. The CDR3 sequence is 15 residues long. CDR3 in DNA: TGTGCCAGCAGCCCCATCTGGGGCCGAGGAGAGACCCAGTACTTC. Its protein is CASSPIWGRGETQYF.

V gene TRBV7-2 combines with J gene TRBJ1-5; D gene uncertain. This CDR3 is built from 13 residues. CDR1 is SGHTA and CDR2 is FQGNSA in the germline V gene. V lost 1 base and J lost 5, with 6 bases in between. The CDR3 DNA reads as TGTGCCAGCAGCTTAGGGGAGGATCAGCCCCAGCATTTT. This gives the protein CASSLGEDQPQHF.

The chain links TRBV5-5 to TRBJ1-5; perhaps TRBD1 as D (6 bases). Germline V gene data show CDR1 as SGHKS and CDR2 as YYEKEE (reference sequence). CDR3 length equals 14 residues. V dropped 1 base and J dropped 5 bases, with 10 bases sitting between them. The CDR3 loop is CASSLNQGYQPQHF. The CDR3 DNA reads TGTGCCAGCAGCTTGAACCAGGGGTATCAGCCCCAGCATTTT.